A single sample gave rise to the 30 T cell receptor beta chains below, sequenced in a study of T cell responses to AZD1222 COVID-19 vaccine. The repertoire was sequenced with immunoSEQ multiplex PCR; TCRdb's copy has only in-frame clones and lacks some. The data contain around 80,000 clones, approximately 91% of them seen just once; the ten biggest clones take up roughly a tenth. The sample here was peripheral blood, taken on day 0 of AZD1222 vaccination. These receptors came from an adult in good health.

J is TRBJ1-6 and V is TRBV2; 7 nucleotides line up with TRBD1. J gave up 7 bases and V 2 bases, and 5 bases lay outside the gene matches. CDR1 and CDR2 (germline): SNHLY, FYNNEI. This CDR3 is 15 amino acids long. The CDR3 region is CASSEQQGSNSPLHF. CDR3 DNA: TGTGCCAGCAGTGAACAACAGGGGTCGAATTCACCCCTCCACTTT.

This rearrangement joins TRBV27 to TRBJ1-2, with 7 positions matching TRBD1. The CDR3 runs 16 residues. V lost 6 bases, J lost 1 base, and 11 bases stayed unmatched. Germline CDR1 MNHEY, CDR2 SMNVEV (reference sequence). CDR3: CASSRLGQDYNYGYTF. The CDR3 DNA follows: TGTGCCAGCAGCCGGCTCGGACAGGACTATAACTATGGCTACACCTTC.

Only a few counts were recorded for this clone. Written as DNA, the CDR3 is TGTGCCATCAAAGAAAACGGGGAAAACATTCAGTACTTC. Protein: CAIKENGENIQYF. The chain combines TRBV10-3 with TRBJ2-4, with D tentatively TRBD2 (5 bases). The germline V and J ends were trimmed by 7 bases and 5 bases, with 12 bases remaining between them. Germline V gene data show CDR1 as ENHRY and CDR2 as SYGVKD. This CDR3 is built from 13 residues.

This rearrangement joins TRBV3-1 (or the pseudogene TRBV3-2) to TRBJ1-6, with 8 bases fitting TRBD1. Trimming removed 1 base from V and 9 bases from J; junction bases left unmatched: 2. The CDR3 is 14 residues long. The germline gives CDR1 LGHDT, CDR2 YNNKEL (reference sequence). The CDR3 sequence: CASSQGQGSSPLHF. As DNA, the CDR3 is TGTGCCAGCAGCCAAGGACAGGGGAGTTCACCCCTCCACTTT.

The V gene is TRBV18, the J gene TRBJ1-1; D ambiguous. The V end was cut by 4 bases, the J end by 1 base, with 10 bases between. Germline V CDR1 and CDR2: KGHSH, LQKENI. The CDR3 spans 14 residues. The CDR3 loop is CASSLEVSNTEAFF. In DNA, the CDR3 is TGTGCCAGCTCACTCGAGGTATCGAACACTGAAGCTTTCTTT.

The CDR3 sequence: CASSIDRVGAKNIQYF. DNA for the CDR3: TGTGCCAGCAGCATAGACAGGGTGGGGGCCAAAAACATTCAGTACTTC. The chain employs TRBV5-4 and TRBJ2-4; 7 bases fit TRBD1. The CDR3 loop spans 16 amino acids. Germline CDR1 and CDR2: SGHNT and YYREEE (reference sequence). The J segment lost 1 base and the V segment lost 4 bases, leaving 8 bases of the junction unmatched.

The V and J genes are TRBV7-8 and TRBJ2-1, with D possibly being TRBD2 (6 bases). V lost 4 bases and J 7 bases, leaving 8 bases between the germline ends. The CDR3 totals 12 residues. Germline V gene lookup returns CDR1 SGHVS and CDR2 FQNEAQ. The DNA of the CDR3 is TGTGCCAGCAGCTCGAGCGGGAATGAGCAGTTCTTC. This codes for CASSSSGNEQFF.

This clone was counted a single time. The chain combines TRBV4-2 with TRBJ1-2; 9 bases agree with TRBD1. Germline V lookup: CDR1 LGHNA, CDR2 YNFKEQ. The CDR3 extends over 14 amino acids. V shed 1 base and J 6 bases; nucleotides not matched to a gene: 3. The CDR3 nucleotides read TGTGCCAGCAGCCAAGGGGACAGGGATGATGGCTACACCTTC. This translates into CASSQGDRDDGYTF.

V is TRBV5-1 and J is TRBJ1-2, with TRBD1 matching 8 bases. The CDR3 runs 15 residues. Per germline, CDR1 SGHRS and CDR2 YFSETQ. Trimming took 1 base from V and 8 from J; bases not matched to a gene: 10. The chain's CDR3 is CASSLTSPGGGGYTF. The CDR3 nucleotides are TGCGCCAGCAGCTTGACAAGTCCAGGGGGCGGAGGCTACACCTTC. Variable domain in full (rest from reference TRBV5-1 and TRBJ1-2): KAGVTQTPRYLIKTRGQQVTLSCSPISGHRSVSWYQQTPGQGLQFLFEYFSETQRNKGNFPGRFSGRQFSNSRSEMNVSTLELGDSALYLCASSLTSPGGGGYTFGSGTRLTVV.

A few counts support this clone. Here the CDR3 DNA reads TGTGCCAGCAGCGACCGGGGAAGAGAAAAACTGTTTTTT. As protein: CASSDRGREKLFF. The V call is TRBV6-5, the J call TRBJ1-4; D uncertain. The CDR3 length is 13 residues. V lost 6 bases, J lost 8 bases, and 13 bases lay in between. Germline assignment: CDR1 MNHEY and CDR2 SVGAGI.

The chain joins TRBV2 to TRBJ2-5; TRBD2 matches 11 bases. CDR1 is SNHLY and CDR2 is FYNNEI in the germline V gene. The CDR3 covers 15 residues. J was trimmed by 4 bases and V by 2 bases; bases with no gene match: 3. The CDR3 spells CASSERLAGGETQYF. CDR3 DNA sequence: TGTGCCAGCAGTGAAAGGCTAGCGGGGGGAGAGACCCAGTACTTC. Looking up the rest from reference TRBV2 and TRBJ2-5 gives the full variable domain: EPEVTQTPSHQVTQMGQEVILRCVPISNHLYFYWYRQILGQKVEFLVSFYNNEISEKSEIFDDQFSVERPDGSNFTLKIRSTKLEDSAMYFCASSERLAGGETQYFGPGTRLLVL.

This sequence joins TRBV11-2 and TRBJ2-2, with no clear D. V gave up 0 bases and J gave up 5 bases, with 7 bases separating them. This CDR3 has 14 residues. CDR1 and CDR2 (germline): SGHAT, FQNNGV. CDR3: CASSLEGPTGELFF. CDR3 nucleotides: TGTGCCAGCAGCTTAGAAGGGCCTACCGGGGAGCTGTTTTTT.

The rearrangement links TRBV18 to TRBJ1-2; D not certain. There are 14 residues in the CDR3. V dropped 2 bases and J dropped 7 bases, with 14 bases sitting between them. The V gene's germline CDR1 is KGHSH and CDR2 LQKENI. This CDR3 is CASSPETDRRGYTF. The DNA of the CDR3 is TGTGCCAGCTCACCAGAGACCGATCGCCGTGGCTACACCTTC.

Worth noting for this clone: Other DNA sequences in the sample encode the same CDR3. The chain joins TRBV7-9 to TRBJ2-3; the D gene is possibly TRBD2 (5 bases). The CDR3 length is 13 residues. Germline CDR1 reads SEHNR; CDR2 reads FQNEAQ (reference sequence). Trimming left V 5 bases short and J 4 bases short, with 10 bases between. The CDR3 nucleotides read TGTGCCAGCAGCCCTAGAGGGCCAGATACGCAGTATTTT. The encoded protein is CASSPRGPDTQYF.

The rearrangement joins TRBV19 to TRBJ2-3, with 12 bases that match TRBD1. Germline V gene lookup returns CDR1 LNHDA and CDR2 SQIVND (reference sequence). J gave up 5 bases and V 8 bases, and 5 bases lay outside the gene matches. This CDR3 comprises 14 residues. The CDR3 reads CASRGTGGEDTQYF. In nucleotides, the CDR3 is TGTGCCAGTCGCGGGACAGGGGGCGAAGATACGCAGTATTTT.

The gene calls are TRBV10-3 and TRBJ1-5, with D uncertain. Germline V lookup: CDR1 ENHRY, CDR2 SYGVKD. The CDR3 sequence is 15 residues long. Trimming stripped 0 bases from V and 8 bases from J, with 14 bases between. In nucleotides, the CDR3 is TGTGCCATCAGTGAGTCTTATGGGGTGGGGAAGCCCCAGCATTTT. Translating it yields CAISESYGVGKPQHF.

The chain joins TRBV5-1 to TRBJ1-6, with D uncertain. Germline CDR1 reads SGHRS; CDR2 reads YFSETQ. V was pared by 0 bases and J by 7 bases, with 2 bases between. This CDR3 is built from 12 residues. The CDR3 is CASSLDNSPLHF. DNA for the CDR3: TGCGCCAGCAGCTTGGACAATTCACCCCTCCACTTT.

This clone came up many times. The rearrangement joins TRBV7-3 to TRBJ1-1; 7 bases line up with TRBD1. Germline CDR1 SGHTA, CDR2 FQGTGA. The CDR3 is 15 amino acids. J gave up 4 bases and V 0 bases, and 5 bases lay outside the gene matches. CDR3 loop: CASSLTRGRVTEAFF. The CDR3, as DNA: TGTGCCAGCAGCTTAACTAGGGGGCGGGTCACTGAAGCTTTCTTT.

As for this clone: This CDR3 is also generated by other DNA sequences in the sample. The gene calls are TRBV11-2 and TRBJ2-3; D may be TRBD2 (7 bases). The CDR3 consists of 16 residues. V was cut by 1 base and J by 2 bases, with 13 bases left in between. The germline V gene encodes CDR1 SGHAT and CDR2 FQNNGV. CDR3 residues: CASSLVLGGATDTQYF. CDR3 nucleotides: TGTGCCAGCAGCTTAGTACTGGGGGGGGCCACAGATACGCAGTATTTT. The full variable domain, rest sourced from reference TRBV11-2 and TRBJ2-3, is EAGVAQSPRYKIIEKRQSVAFWCNPISGHATLYWYQQILGQGPKLLIQFQNNGVVDDSQLPKDRFSAERLKGVDSTLKIQPAKLEDSAVYLCASSLVLGGATDTQYFGPGTRLTVL.

The chain is built from TRBV5-1 and TRBJ1-4; the D gene is possibly TRBD1 (6 bases). Looked up from germline, CDR1 is SGHRS and CDR2 is YFSETQ. The CDR3 loop spans 14 amino acids. Trimming shortened V by 2 bases and J by 7 bases, and 12 bases separated the two germline ends. This chain's CDR3 is CASSFGGASEKLFF. CDR3 nucleotide sequence: TGCGCCAGCAGCTTTGGGGGCGCGAGTGAAAAACTGTTTTTT. Full variable domain (outside the CDR3, taken from reference TRBV5-1 and TRBJ1-4): KAGVTQTPRYLIKTRGQQVTLSCSPISGHRSVSWYQQTPGQGLQFLFEYFSETQRNKGNFPGRFSGRQFSNSRSEMNVSTLELGDSALYLCASSFGGASEKLFFGSGTQLSVL.

This sequence joins TRBV5-1 and TRBJ2-1; 7 bases match TRBD2. The CDR3 runs 11 residues. J was trimmed by 10 bases and V by 4 bases; bases with no gene match: 2. Germline V gene data show CDR1 as SGHRS and CDR2 as YFSETQ. The CDR3 is CASSEAGEQFF. In DNA, the CDR3 is TGCGCCAGCAGCGAAGCGGGAGAGCAGTTCTTC.

This clone occurred once. The rearrangement joins TRBV19 to TRBJ2-4, with D tentatively TRBD1 (5 bases). Trimming cost V 3 bases and J 1 base, with 7 bases left between them. Germline CDR1 and CDR2: LNHDA and SQIVND (reference sequence). CDR3 length: 14 amino acids. CDR3 protein: CASSMGQAKNIQYF. In DNA, the CDR3 is TGTGCCAGTAGTATGGGGCAGGCCAAAAACATTCAGTACTTC.

The chain links TRBV3-1 (or the pseudogene TRBV3-2) to TRBJ1-1, with TRBD1 identical over 7 bases. Germline-derived CDR1 and CDR2 are LGHDT and YNNKEL (reference sequence). The CDR3 contains 15 residues. Trimming cost V 4 bases and J 1 base; bases outside gene matches: 6. CDR3 region: CASSLGDRRNTEAFF. CDR3 nucleotide sequence: TGTGCCAGCAGCCTAGGGGACAGACGGAACACTGAAGCTTTCTTT.

The chain has TRBV15 and TRBJ1-6; unclear D gene. Trimming pared 0 bases from V and 0 bases from J, leaving 3 bases between. CDR1 and CDR2 from the germline V gene are LNHNV and YYDKDF (reference sequence). The length of the CDR3 is 15 residues. Here the CDR3 reads CATSRDRSYNSPLHF. The CDR3 nucleotides are TGTGCCACCAGCAGAGATCGCTCCTATAATTCACCCCTCCACTTT.

The chain employs TRBV6-5 and TRBJ2-3, with a possible D match to TRBD1 (6 bases). V was cut by 0 bases and J by 6 bases, with 13 bases left in between. From germline, CDR1 is MNHEY and CDR2 SVGAGI. This CDR3 has 15 amino acids. The CDR3 DNA follows: TGTGCCAGCAGTTACTCGGGGGCCGGGTTCGATACGCAGTATTTT. It yields the protein CASSYSGAGFDTQYF.

This clone was detected only a few times. This rearrangement joins TRBV2 to TRBJ1-5; 9 positions match TRBD1. CDR1 is SNHLY, CDR2 FYNNEI, per germline. V shed 3 bases, J shed 1 base, and the junction held 4 bases outside the gene matches. The CDR3 extends over 16 amino acids. The CDR3 region is CASSDPTGGSNQPQHF. CDR3 nucleotide sequence: TGTGCCAGCAGTGACCCGACAGGGGGAAGCAATCAGCCCCAGCATTTT.

The chain employs TRBV5-1 and TRBJ2-2, with TRBD2 identical over 7 bases. CDR3 size: 14 residues. V was clipped by 2 bases and J by 7 bases; unmatched bases: 5. The germline V gene encodes CDR1 SGHRS and CDR2 YFSETQ. CDR3 nucleotides: TGCGCCAGCAGCTTCAGCGCGGGGGACGGGGAGCTGTTTTTT. Amino acids: CASSFSAGDGELFF.

The gene calls are TRBV19 and TRBJ2-5; unclear D gene. Germline lookup yields CDR1 LNHDA and CDR2 SQIVND (reference sequence). This CDR3 is 15 amino acids long. V lost 4 bases and J 2 bases, leaving 14 bases between the germline ends. DNA for the CDR3: TGTGCCAGTAGTAGAAATCGAGCAATACAAGAGACCCAGTACTTC. It translates to CASSRNRAIQETQYF.

The rearrangement links TRBV5-5 to TRBJ1-6, with unresolved D. V was trimmed by 0 bases and J by 0 bases, leaving 7 bases between them. This CDR3 spans 16 amino acids. Germline CDR1 is SGHKS and CDR2 is YYEKEE (reference sequence). Here the CDR3 DNA reads TGTGCCAGCAGCTTGGCTTTAGCCTCCTATAATTCACCCCTCCACTTT. Encoded protein: CASSLALASYNSPLHF.

The V gene is TRBV12-3 or TRBV12-4, the J gene TRBJ1-5; a possible D gene is TRBD1 (5 bases). The CDR3 loop spans 13 amino acids. The V gene lost 6 bases and the J gene lost 4 bases, with 10 bases spanning the gap. CDR3 sequence: CASSRQLNQPQHF. DNA for the CDR3: TGTGCCAGCAGCAGACAGCTTAATCAGCCCCAGCATTTT.